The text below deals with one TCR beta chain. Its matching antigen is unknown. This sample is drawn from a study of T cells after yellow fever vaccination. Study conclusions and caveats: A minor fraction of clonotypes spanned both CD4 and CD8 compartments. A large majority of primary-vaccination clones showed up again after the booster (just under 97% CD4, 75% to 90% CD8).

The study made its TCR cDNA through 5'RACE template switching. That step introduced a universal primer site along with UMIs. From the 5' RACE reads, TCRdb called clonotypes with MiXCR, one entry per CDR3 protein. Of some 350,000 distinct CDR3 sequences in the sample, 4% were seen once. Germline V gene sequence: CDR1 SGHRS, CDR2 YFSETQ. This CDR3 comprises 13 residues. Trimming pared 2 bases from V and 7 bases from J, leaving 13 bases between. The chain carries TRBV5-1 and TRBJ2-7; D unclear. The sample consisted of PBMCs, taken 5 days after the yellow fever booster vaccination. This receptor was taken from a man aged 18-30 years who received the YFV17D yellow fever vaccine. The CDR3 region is CASSLSPLREQYF. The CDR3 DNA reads TGCGCCAGCAGCTTAAGCCCTCTTAGAGAGCAGTACTTC.